This T cell receptor (beta chain) was found in a study of PD-1 and CTLA-4 blockade in melanoma. Clones were read by immunoSEQ multiplex PCR, and TCRdb kept only the in-frame ones, dropping some. Here the sample spans approximately 15,000 clones, approximately 63% being singletons. CDR1 is SEHNR, CDR2 FQNEAQ, per germline (reference sequence). The CDR3 loop spans 14 amino acids. The V and J ends lost 4 bases and 3 bases, in that order; junction bases with no gene match: 5. This TCR derives from a human donor with melanoma. This chain connects TRBV7-9 to TRBJ2-7; TRBD1 matches at 8 bases. Sequencing was performed on CD8+ T cells from peripheral blood, taken from a patient given anti-PD-1 treatment. The CDR3 here is CASSSRGLIYEQYF. The CDR3 DNA reads TGTGCCAGCAGCTCCAGGGGGCTGATCTACGAGCAGTACTTC.